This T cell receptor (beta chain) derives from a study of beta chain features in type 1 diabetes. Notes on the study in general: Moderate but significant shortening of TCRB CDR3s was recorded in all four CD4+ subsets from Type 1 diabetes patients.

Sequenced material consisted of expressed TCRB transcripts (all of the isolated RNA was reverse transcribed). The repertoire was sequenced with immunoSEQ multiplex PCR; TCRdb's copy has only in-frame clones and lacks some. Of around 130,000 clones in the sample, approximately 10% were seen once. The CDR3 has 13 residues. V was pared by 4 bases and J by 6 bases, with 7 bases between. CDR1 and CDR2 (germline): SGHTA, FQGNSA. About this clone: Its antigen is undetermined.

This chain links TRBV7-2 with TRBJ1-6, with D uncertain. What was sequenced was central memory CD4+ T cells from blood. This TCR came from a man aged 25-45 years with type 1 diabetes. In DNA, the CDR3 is TGTGCCAGCAGCTCGGTCCTTAATTCACCCCTCCACTTT. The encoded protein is CASSSVLNSPLHF.